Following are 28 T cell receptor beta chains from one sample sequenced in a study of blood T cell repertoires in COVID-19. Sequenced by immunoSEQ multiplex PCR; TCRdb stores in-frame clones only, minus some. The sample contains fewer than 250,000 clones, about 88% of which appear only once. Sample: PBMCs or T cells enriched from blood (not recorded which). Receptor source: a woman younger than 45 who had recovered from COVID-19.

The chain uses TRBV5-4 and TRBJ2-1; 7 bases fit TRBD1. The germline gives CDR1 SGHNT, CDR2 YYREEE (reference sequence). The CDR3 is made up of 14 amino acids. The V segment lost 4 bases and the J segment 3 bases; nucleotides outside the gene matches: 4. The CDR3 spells CASSQQGFYNEQFF. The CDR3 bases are TGTGCCAGCAGCCAACAGGGGTTCTACAATGAGCAGTTCTTC.

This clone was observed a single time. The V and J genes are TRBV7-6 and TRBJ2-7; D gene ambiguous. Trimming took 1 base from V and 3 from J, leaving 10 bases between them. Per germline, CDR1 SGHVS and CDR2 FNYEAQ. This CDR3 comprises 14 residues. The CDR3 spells CASSLGGQNYEQYF. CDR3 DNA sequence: TGTGCCAGCAGCTTAGGCGGCCAGAACTACGAGCAGTACTTC.

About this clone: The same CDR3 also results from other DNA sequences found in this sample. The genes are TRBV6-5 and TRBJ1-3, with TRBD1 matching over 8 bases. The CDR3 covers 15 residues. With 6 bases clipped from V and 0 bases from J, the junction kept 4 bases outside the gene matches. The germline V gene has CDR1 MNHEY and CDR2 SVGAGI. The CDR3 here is CASSRDRSSGNTIYF. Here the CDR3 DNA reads TGTGCCAGCAGCCGGGACAGGAGCTCTGGAAACACCATATATTTT.

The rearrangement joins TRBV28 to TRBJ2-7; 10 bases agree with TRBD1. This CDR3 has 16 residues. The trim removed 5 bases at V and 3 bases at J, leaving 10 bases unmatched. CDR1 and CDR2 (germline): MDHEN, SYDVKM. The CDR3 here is CASSPWSGTGVYEQYF. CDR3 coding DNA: TGTGCCAGCAGTCCGTGGTCCGGGACAGGGGTCTACGAGCAGTACTTC.

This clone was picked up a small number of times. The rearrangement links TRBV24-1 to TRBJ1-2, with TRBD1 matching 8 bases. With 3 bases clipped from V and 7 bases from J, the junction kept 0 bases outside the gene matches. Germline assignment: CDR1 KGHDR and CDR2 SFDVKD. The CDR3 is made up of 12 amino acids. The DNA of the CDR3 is TGTGCCACCAGTGATACAGGGGGTGGCTACACCTTC. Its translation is CATSDTGGGYTF.

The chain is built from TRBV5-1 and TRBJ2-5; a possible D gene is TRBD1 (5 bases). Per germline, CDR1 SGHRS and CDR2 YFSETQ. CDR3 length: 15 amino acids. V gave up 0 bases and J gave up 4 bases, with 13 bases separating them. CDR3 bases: TGCGCCAGCAGCTTGGCGCAGGGTTTAATAGAGACCCAGTACTTC. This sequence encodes CASSLAQGLIETQYF.

The CDR3 DNA follows: TGTGCCAGCAGAGGGGATTCCTACGAGCAGTACTTC. It is translated as CASRGDSYEQYF. The chain links TRBV12-3 or TRBV12-4 to TRBJ2-7; D might be TRBD1 (5 bases). Trimming left V 6 bases short and J 1 base short, with 7 bases between. The CDR3 consists of 12 residues.

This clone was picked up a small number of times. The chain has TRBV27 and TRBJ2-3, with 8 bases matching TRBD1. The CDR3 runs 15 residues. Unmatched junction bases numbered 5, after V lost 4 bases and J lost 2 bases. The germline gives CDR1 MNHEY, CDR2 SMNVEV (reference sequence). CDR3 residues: CASSSTGASTDTQYF. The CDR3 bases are TGTGCCAGCAGTTCGACAGGGGCCTCCACAGATACGCAGTATTTT.

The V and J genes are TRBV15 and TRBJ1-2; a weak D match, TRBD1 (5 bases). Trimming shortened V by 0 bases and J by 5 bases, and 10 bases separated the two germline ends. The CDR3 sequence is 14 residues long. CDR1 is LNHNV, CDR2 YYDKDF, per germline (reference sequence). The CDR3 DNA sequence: TGTGCCACCAGCAGAGAGACAGAAGCGTATGGCTACACCTTC. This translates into CATSRETEAYGYTF.

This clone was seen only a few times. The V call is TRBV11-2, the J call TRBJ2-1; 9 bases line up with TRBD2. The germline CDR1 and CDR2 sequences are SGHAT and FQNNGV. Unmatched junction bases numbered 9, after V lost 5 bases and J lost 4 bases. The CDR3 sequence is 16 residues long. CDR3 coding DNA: TGTGCCAGCAGCGAGGGCCCTAGCGGGGTTTACAATGAGCAGTTCTTC. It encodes CASSEGPSGVYNEQFF.

CDR3 in amino acids: CASRSGQGVRNTEAFF. The CDR3 nucleotides are TGTGCCAGCAGGTCGGGACAGGGGGTTCGAAACACTGAAGCTTTCTTT. The chain uses TRBV7-9 and TRBJ1-1; 11 nucleotides line up with TRBD1. CDR3 length: 16 amino acids. With V trimmed by 6 bases and J by 2 bases, 8 bases remained unmatched. CDR1 and CDR2 (germline): SEHNR, FQNEAQ (reference sequence).

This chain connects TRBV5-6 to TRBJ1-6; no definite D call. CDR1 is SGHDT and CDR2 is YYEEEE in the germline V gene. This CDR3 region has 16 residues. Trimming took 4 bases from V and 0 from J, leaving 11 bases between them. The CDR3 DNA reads TGTGCCAGCAGCCCCTATGAAAGCTCCTATAATTCACCCCTCCACTTT. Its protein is CASSPYESSYNSPLHF.

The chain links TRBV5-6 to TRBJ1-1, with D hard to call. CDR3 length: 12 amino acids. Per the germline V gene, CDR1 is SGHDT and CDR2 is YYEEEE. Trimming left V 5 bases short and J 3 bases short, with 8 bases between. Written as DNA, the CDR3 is TGTGCCAGCAGGTACCGGGACACTGAAGCTTTCTTT. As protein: CASRYRDTEAFF.

The CDR3 here is CASSQVAGLRGYTF. In DNA form, the CDR3 reads TGCGCCAGCAGCCAAGTGGCAGGGTTGAGAGGCTACACCTTC. The chain is built from TRBV4-1 and TRBJ1-2; TRBD1 might be the D (5 bases). The CDR3 runs to 14 residues. The germline V gene encodes CDR1 MGHRA and CDR2 YSYEKL. Trimming shortened V by 1 base and J by 8 bases, and 14 bases separated the two germline ends.

In DNA, the CDR3 is TGTGCCAGCAGCCCGACTCTAGCGGGGGGAACAGATACGCAGTATTTT. Translated: CASSPTLAGGTDTQYF. The chain combines TRBV4-2 with TRBJ2-3; 11 bases match TRBD2. The CDR3 sequence is 16 residues long. Trimming removed 4 bases from V and 3 bases from J; junction bases left unmatched: 6. Germline CDR1 LGHNA, CDR2 YNFKEQ.

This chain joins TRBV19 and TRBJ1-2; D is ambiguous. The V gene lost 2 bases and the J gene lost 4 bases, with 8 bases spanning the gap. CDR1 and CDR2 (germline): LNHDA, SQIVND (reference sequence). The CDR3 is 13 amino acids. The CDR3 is CASSIPGLYGYTF. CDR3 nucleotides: TGTGCCAGTAGTATACCAGGTCTCTATGGCTACACCTTC.

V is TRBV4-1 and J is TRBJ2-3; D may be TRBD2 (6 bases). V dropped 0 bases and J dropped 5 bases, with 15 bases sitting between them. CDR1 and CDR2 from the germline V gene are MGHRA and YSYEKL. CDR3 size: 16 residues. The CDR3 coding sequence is TGCGCCAGCAGCCAAGATAGGTGGGAGGACGAAGATACGCAGTATTTT. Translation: CASSQDRWEDEDTQYF.

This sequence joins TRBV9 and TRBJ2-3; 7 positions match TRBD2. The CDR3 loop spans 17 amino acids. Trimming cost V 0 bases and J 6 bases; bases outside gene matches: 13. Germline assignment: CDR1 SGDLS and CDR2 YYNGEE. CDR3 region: CASSVDGPSGQRDTQYF. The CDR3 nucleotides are TGTGCCAGCAGCGTAGACGGGCCTAGCGGCCAGAGGGATACGCAGTATTTT.

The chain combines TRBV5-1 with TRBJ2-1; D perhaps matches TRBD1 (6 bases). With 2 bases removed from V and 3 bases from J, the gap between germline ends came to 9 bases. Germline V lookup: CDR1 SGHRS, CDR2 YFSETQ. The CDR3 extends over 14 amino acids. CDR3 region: CASSLRTVYNEQFF. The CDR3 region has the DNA TGCGCCAGCAGCTTAAGGACAGTCTACAATGAGCAGTTCTTC.

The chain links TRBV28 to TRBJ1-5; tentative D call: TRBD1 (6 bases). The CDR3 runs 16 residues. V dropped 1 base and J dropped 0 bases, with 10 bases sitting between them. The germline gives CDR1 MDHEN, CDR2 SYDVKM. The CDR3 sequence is CASSLYTGTSNQPQHF. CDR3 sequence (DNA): TGTGCCAGCAGTTTATACACAGGGACTAGCAATCAGCCCCAGCATTTT. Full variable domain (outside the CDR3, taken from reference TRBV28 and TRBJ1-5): DVKVTQSSRYLVKRTGEKVFLECVQDMDHENMFWYRQDPGLGLRLIYFSYDVKMKEKGDIPEGYSVSREKKERFSLILESASTNQTSMYLCASSLYTGTSNQPQHFGDGTRLSIL.

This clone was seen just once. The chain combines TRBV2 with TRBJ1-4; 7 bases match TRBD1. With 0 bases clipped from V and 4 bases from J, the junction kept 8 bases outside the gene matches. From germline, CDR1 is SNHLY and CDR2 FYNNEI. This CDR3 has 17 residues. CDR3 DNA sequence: TGTGCCAGCAGTGAAGCTGGGGGGACAGCGATTAATGAAAAACTGTTTTTT. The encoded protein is CASSEAGGTAINEKLFF.

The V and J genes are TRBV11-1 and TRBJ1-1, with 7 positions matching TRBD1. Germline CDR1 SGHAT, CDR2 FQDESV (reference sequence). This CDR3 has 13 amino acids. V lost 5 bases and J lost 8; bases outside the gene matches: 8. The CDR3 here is CASSPKGAGEAFF. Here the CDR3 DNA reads TGTGCCAGCAGCCCCAAGGGGGCAGGCGAAGCTTTCTTT.

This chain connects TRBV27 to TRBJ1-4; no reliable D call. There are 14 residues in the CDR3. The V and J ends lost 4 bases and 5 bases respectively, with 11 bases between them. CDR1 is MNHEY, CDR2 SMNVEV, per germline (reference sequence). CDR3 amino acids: CASSSSQANEKLFF. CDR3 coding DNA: TGTGCCAGCAGTTCGTCGCAGGCCAATGAAAAACTGTTTTTT.

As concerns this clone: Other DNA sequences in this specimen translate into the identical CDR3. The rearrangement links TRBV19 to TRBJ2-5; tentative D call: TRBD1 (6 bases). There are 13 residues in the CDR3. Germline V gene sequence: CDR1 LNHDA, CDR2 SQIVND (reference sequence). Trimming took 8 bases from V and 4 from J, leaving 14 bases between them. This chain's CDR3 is CASRNRVGETQYF. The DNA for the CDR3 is TGTGCCAGTCGAAACAGGGTTGGAGAGACCCAGTACTTC.

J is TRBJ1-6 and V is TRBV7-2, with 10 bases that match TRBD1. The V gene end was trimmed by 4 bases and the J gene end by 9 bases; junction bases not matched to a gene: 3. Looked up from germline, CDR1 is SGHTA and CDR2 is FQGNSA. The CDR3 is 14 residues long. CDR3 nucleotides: TGTGCCAGCAGCTCGACAGGGGGCATTTCACCCCTCCACTTT. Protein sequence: CASSSTGGISPLHF.

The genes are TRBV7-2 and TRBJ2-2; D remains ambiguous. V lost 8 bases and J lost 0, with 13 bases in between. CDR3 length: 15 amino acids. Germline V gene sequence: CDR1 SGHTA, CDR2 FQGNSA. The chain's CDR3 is CASLNQVSNTGELFF. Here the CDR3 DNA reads TGTGCCAGCCTTAACCAGGTTTCGAACACCGGGGAGCTGTTTTTT.

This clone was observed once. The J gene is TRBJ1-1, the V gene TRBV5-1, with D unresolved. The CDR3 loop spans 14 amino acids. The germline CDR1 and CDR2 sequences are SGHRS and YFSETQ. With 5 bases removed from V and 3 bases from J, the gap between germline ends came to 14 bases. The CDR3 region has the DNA TGCGCCAGCAGTCCCGGGCCGAGGGACACTGAAGCTTTCTTT. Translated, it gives CASSPGPRDTEAFF.

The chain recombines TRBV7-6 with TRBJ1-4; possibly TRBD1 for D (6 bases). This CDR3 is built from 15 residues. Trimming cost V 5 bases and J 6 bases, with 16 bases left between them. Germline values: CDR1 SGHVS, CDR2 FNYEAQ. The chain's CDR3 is CASSPSGGLHEKLFF. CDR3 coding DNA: TGTGCCAGCAGCCCTTCTGGGGGCTTACATGAAAAACTGTTTTTT.